The sequence of this TCR beta chain was determined in a study of human T cells and chemical hapten exposure. The germline V and J ends were trimmed by 0 bases and 7 bases, with 11 bases remaining between them. The CDR3 spans 15 residues. Germline assignment: CDR1 SGHRS and CDR2 YFSETQ. The time point denotes: patch test 1, 2 weeks after DPC sensitization. Treatment defined: therapeutic diphenylcyclopropenone sensitization with weekly scalp DPC. The total RNA was obtained from whole blood that was not fractionated. Regarding the study as a whole: Compared to controls, expanded TCRs made significantly more large clusters of similar CDR3s.

As regards this clonotype: The antigen remains undetermined.

One entry per CDR3 protein, called by TCRdb with MiXCR from the RACE reads. The repertoire has around 34,000 distinct CDR3 sequences, 5% to 7% of them found once; the top ten carry roughly 9.5%. The sequence was obtained from a woman aged 30 to 39 with alopecia areata. Some clones in this sample may be carry-over from other donors' samples. This specimen was whole blood, taken in connection with sensitization to the hapten diphenylcyclopropenone (DPC). The rearrangement links TRBV5-1 to TRBJ1-6; D not resolved. CDR3 DNA: TGCGCCAGCAGCTTGGACGGGAGCGTGAATTCACCCCTCCACTTT. Its translation: CASSLDGSVNSPLHF.